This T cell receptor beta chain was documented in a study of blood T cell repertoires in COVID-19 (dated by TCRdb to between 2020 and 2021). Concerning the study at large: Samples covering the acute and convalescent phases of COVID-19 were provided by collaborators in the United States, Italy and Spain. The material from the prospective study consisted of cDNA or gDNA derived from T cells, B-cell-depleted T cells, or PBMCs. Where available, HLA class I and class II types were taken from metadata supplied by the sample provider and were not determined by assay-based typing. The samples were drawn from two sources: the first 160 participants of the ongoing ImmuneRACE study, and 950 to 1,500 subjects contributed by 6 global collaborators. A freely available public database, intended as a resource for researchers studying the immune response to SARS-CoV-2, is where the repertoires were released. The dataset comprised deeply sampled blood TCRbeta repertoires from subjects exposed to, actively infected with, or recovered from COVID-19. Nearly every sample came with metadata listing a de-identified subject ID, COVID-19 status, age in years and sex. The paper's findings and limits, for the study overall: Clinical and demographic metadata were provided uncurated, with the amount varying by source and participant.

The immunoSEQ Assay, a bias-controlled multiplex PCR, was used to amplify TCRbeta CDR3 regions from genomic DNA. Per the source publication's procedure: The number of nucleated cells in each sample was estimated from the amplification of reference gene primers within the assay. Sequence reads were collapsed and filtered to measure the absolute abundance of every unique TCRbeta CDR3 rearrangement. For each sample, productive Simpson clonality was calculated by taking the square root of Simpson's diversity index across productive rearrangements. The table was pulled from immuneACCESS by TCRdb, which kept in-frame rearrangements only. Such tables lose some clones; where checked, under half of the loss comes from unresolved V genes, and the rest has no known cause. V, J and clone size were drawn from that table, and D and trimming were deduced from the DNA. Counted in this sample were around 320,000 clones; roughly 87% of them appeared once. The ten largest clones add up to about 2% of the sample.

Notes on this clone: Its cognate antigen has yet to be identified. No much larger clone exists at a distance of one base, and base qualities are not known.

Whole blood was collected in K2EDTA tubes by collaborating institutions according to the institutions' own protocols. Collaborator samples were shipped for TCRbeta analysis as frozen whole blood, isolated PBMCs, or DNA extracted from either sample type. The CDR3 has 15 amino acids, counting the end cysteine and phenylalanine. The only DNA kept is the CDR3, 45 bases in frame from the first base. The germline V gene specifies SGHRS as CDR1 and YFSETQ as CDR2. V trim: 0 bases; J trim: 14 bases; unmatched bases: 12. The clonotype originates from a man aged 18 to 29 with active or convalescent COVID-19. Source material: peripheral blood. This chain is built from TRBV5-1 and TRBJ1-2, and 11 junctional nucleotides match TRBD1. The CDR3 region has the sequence CASSLAWTGGYAMTF. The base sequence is TGCGCCAGCAGCTTGGCCTGGACAGGGGGCTACGCGATGACCTTC.